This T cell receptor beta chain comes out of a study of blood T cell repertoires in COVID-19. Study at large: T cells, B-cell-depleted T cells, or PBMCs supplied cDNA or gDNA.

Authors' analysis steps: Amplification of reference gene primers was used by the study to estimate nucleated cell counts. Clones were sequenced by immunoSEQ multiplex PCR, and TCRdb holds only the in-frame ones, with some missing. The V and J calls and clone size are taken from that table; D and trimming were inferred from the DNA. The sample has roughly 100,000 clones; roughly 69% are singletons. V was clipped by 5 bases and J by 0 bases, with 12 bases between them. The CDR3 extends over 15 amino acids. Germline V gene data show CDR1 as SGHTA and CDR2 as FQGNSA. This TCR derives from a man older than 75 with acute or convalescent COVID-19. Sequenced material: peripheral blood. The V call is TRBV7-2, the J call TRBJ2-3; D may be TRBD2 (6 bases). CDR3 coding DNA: TGTGCCAGCAGCACGATAGGGACTAGCACAGATACGCAGTATTTT. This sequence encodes CASSTIGTSTDTQYF. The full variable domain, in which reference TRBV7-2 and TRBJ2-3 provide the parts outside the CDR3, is GAGVSQSPSNKVTEKGKDVELRCDPISGHTALYWYRQSLGQGLEFLIYFQGNSAPDKSGLPSDRFSAERTGGSVSTLTIQRTQQEDSAVYLCASSTIGTSTDTQYFGPGTRLTVL.